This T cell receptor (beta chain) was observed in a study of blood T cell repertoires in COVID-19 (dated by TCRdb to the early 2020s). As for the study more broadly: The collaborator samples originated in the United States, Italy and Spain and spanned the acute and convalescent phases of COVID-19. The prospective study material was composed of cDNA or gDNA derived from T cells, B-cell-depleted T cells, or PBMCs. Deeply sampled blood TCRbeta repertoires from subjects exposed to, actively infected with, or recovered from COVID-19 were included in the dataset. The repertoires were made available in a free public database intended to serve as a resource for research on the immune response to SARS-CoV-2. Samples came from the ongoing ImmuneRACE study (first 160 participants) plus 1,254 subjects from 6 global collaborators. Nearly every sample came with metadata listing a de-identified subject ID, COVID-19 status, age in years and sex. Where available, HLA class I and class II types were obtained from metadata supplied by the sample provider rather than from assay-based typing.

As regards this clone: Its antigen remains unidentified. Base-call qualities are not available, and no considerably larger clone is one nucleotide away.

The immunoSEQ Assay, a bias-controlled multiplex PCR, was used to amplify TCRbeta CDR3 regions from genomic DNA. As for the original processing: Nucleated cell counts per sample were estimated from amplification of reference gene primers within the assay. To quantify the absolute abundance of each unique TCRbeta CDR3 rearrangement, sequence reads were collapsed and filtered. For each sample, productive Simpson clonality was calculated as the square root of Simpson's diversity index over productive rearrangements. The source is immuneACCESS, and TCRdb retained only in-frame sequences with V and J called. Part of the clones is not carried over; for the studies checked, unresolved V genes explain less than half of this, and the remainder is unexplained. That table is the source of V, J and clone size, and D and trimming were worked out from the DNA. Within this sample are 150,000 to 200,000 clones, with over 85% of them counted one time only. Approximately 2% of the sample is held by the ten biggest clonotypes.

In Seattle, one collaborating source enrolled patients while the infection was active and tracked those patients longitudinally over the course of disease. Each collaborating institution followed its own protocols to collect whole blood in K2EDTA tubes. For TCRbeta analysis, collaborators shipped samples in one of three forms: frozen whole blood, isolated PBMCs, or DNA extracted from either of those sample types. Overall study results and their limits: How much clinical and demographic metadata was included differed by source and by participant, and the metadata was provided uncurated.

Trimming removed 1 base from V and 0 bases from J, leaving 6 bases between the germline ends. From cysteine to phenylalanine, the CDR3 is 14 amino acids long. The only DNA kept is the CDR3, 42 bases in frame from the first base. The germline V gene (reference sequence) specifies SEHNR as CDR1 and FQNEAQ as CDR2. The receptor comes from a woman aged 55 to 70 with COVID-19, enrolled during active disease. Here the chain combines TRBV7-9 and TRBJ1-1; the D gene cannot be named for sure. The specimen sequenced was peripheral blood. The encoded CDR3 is CASSLERLNTEAFF. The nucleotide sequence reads TGTGCCAGCAGCTTAGAACGGTTGAACACTGAAGCTTTCTTT.